This entry describes one T cell receptor (beta chain). Its target is unknown. The sample comes from a study of radiation and T cells in renal cell carcinoma. The CDR3 totals 16 residues. V lost 4 bases and J lost 2; bases outside the gene matches: 7. Germline loops: CDR1 SGHKS, CDR2 YYEKEE (reference sequence). Study conclusions and caveats: Only small tumor regions of roughly 1 g were sampled.

The treatment denotes: treatment-naive control, cytoreductive nephrectomy. Clones were sequenced by immunoSEQ multiplex PCR, and TCRdb holds only the in-frame ones, with some missing. The sample has fewer than 8,500 clones, approximately 64% seen once. Here the sequenced sample was tumor tissue, taken from a patient whose treatment was nephrectomy without radiotherapy. The rearrangement links TRBV5-5 to TRBJ1-3; 9 bases match TRBD1. This TCR was sampled from a woman aged 70-85 years with renal cell carcinoma. The CDR3 sequence is CASSLGQGLAGNTIYF. Written as DNA, the CDR3 is TGTGCCAGCAGCCTAGGACAGGGGCTTGCTGGAAACACCATATATTTT.